Below, 20 T cell receptor beta chains from the same sample are listed, as sequenced in a study of regulatory T cells in long-lasting Graves disease. Arm-PCR of CDR3 regions with iRepertoire HTBI primers generated TCR beta libraries. TCRdb re-called the multiplex PCR reads through MiXCR, storing one row per CDR3 protein. The sample holds fewer than 400,000 distinct CDR3 sequences, approximately 20% seen once. Stated time point: newly diagnosed GD, antithyroid drugs for less than 3 months. The authors made the TCR library using RNA they extracted from PBMCs. Sequenced material: peripheral blood mononuclear cells (PBMCs), taken at new diagnosis, from a patient treated with antithyroid drugs. The receptors derive from a female donor with Graves disease.

This clonotype was counted only a few times. The chain recombines TRBV7-2 with TRBJ2-7; D may be TRBD2 (7 bases). Germline V CDR1 and CDR2: SGHTA, FQGNSA. V lost 5 bases, J lost 3 bases, and 17 bases lay in between. This CDR3 has 15 amino acids. The CDR3 is CASSGTTGSFYEQYF. CDR3 in DNA: TGTGCCAGCAGCGGGACTACAGGGAGTTTCTACGAGCAGTACTTC.

This clonotype was counted ten times or more. This chain joins TRBV30 and TRBJ1-2, with 7 bases identical to TRBD1. J gave up 4 bases and V 0 bases, and 8 bases lay outside the gene matches. This CDR3 is 15 amino acids long. Germline CDR1 reads GTSNPN; CDR2 reads SVGIG (reference sequence). The chain's CDR3 is CAWSVRGQRAYGYTF. Written as DNA, the CDR3 is TGTGCCTGGAGTGTAAGGGGACAGAGAGCCTATGGCTACACCTTC.

This clonotype was seen repeatedly, ten times or more. V and J are TRBV28 and TRBJ2-7, with D uncertain. Germline CDR1 is MDHEN and CDR2 is SYDVKM. The V gene lost 6 bases and the J gene lost 3 bases, with 18 bases spanning the gap. This CDR3 has 15 residues. The chain's CDR3 is CASSPSQADGYEQYF. The CDR3 DNA reads as TGTGCCAGCAGCCCAAGTCAGGCCGACGGCTACGAGCAGTACTTC. The complete variable domain, with remaining parts taken from reference TRBV28 and TRBJ2-7, reads DVKVTQSSRYLVKRTGEKVFLECVQDMDHENMFWYRQDPGLGLRLIYFSYDVKMKEKGDIPEGYSVSREKKERFSLILESASTNQTSMYLCASSPSQADGYEQYFGPGTRLTVT.

This clonotype was seen repeatedly, ten times or more. The chain employs TRBV12-3 or TRBV12-4 and TRBJ2-3, with TRBD2 matching over 7 bases. The CDR3 is made up of 13 amino acids. Trimming removed 5 bases from V and 9 bases from J; junction bases left unmatched: 8. The CDR3 loop reads CASSPAGLATQYF. The CDR3 coding sequence is TGTGCCAGCAGTCCAGCGGGGCTGGCAACGCAGTATTTT.

In its sample, this clonotype was seen many times. The rearrangement joins TRBV27 to TRBJ1-5, with TRBD1 matching 7 bases. The CDR3 sequence is 14 residues long. J gave up 7 bases and V 10 bases, and 13 bases lay outside the gene matches. Germline loops: CDR1 MNHEY, CDR2 SMNVEV (reference sequence). The CDR3 nucleotides read TGTGCCACCAACCACCCAGGGGGGGAACAGCCCCAGCATTTT. Protein: CATNHPGGEQPQHF.

This clonotype appeared many times. The chain employs TRBV11-3 and TRBJ1-1; unclear D gene. Germline loops: CDR1 SGHNT, CDR2 YENEEA. This CDR3 is 14 amino acids long. Trimming pared 0 bases from V and 6 bases from J, leaving 11 bases between. In DNA form, the CDR3 reads TGTGCCAGCAGCTTAGAATCGAGGGTAGCTGAAGCTTTCTTT. It yields the protein CASSLESRVAEAFF.

This clonotype came up many times. The V and J genes are TRBV19 and TRBJ1-2, with D possibly TRBD1 on 5 matching bases. V gave up 0 bases and J gave up 8 bases, with 13 bases separating them. CDR1 and CDR2 from the germline V gene are LNHDA and SQIVND (reference sequence). The CDR3 is made up of 14 amino acids. The CDR3 loop reads CASSIDYQGGGYTF. CDR3 DNA sequence: TGTGCCAGTAGTATAGATTACCAGGGTGGAGGCTACACCTTC.

This clonotype was seen only a few times. This sequence joins TRBV15 and TRBJ2-5; D not certain. V lost 0 bases and J 1 base, leaving 6 bases between the germline ends. The CDR3 covers 14 residues. In germline, CDR1 is LNHNV, CDR2 YYDKDF (reference sequence). CDR3 loop: CATSRDPSQETQYF. The CDR3 DNA sequence: TGTGCCACCAGCAGAGATCCAAGCCAAGAGACCCAGTACTTC.

This clonotype was observed many times. The chain combines TRBV3-1 with TRBJ2-2; D gene uncertain. V lost 2 bases to trimming and J lost 4 bases, with 11 bases between them. The CDR3 is made up of 15 amino acids. Germline V gives CDR1 LGHDT, CDR2 YNNKEL (reference sequence). CDR3 loop: CASSQSDERTGELFF. The CDR3 DNA reads TGTGCCAGCAGCCAATCGGACGAGCGCACCGGGGAGCTGTTTTTT.

This clonotype was observed many times. CDR3: CSARDLGTGSIKDIQYF. The DNA of the CDR3 is TGCAGTGCTAGAGATCTAGGGACAGGGTCGATTAAAGACATTCAGTACTTC. The chain joins TRBV20-1 to TRBJ2-4; 9 nucleotides line up with TRBD1. The CDR3 contains 17 residues. J gave up 8 bases and V 0 bases, and 14 bases lay outside the gene matches. The germline V gene encodes CDR1 DFQATT and CDR2 SNEGSKA (reference sequence).

The CDR3 loop is CASSVGGRSSYNEQFF. The CDR3 coding sequence is TGTGCCAGCAGCGTGGGGGGGAGAAGCTCCTACAATGAGCAGTTCTTC. The rearrangement links TRBV9 to TRBJ2-1, with TRBD2 identical over 7 bases. Germline-derived CDR1 and CDR2 are SGDLS and YYNGEE. J gave up 0 bases and V 2 bases, and 5 bases lay outside the gene matches. This CDR3 contains 16 residues.

The chain joins TRBV14 to TRBJ2-2; D tentatively reads TRBD1 or TRBD2 (5 bases each). This CDR3 is 15 amino acids long. Trimming took 6 bases from V and 5 from J, leaving 16 bases between them. Germline CDR1 reads SGHDN; CDR2 reads FVKESK. The CDR3 protein is CASRDTRRDTGELFF. The CDR3 nucleotides read TGTGCCAGCAGGGACACCCGTCGGGATACCGGGGAGCTGTTTTTT.

This clonotype was found many times. This chain connects TRBV19 to TRBJ1-3; D unclear. The V end was cut by 6 bases, the J end by 4 bases, with 13 bases between. The germline V gene encodes CDR1 LNHDA and CDR2 SQIVND (reference sequence). The CDR3 has 14 residues. CDR3 protein: CASRRDIHGNTIYF. As DNA, the CDR3 is TGTGCCAGTAGGAGGGATATTCACGGAAACACCATATATTTT.

Many counts were recorded for this clonotype. The chain has TRBV2 and TRBJ1-2; the match to TRBD1 covers 7 bases. Trimming removed 10 bases from V and 3 bases from J; junction bases left unmatched: 5. This CDR3 region has 12 residues. Germline V CDR1 and CDR2: SNHLY, FYNNEI. The chain's CDR3 is CATTGDDYGYTF. The DNA of the CDR3 is TGTGCCACCACAGGGGATGACTATGGCTACACCTTC.

The sample holds many counts of this clonotype. A junction boundary mismatches the germline segment, possibly from a read error. This chain uses TRBV7-2 with TRBJ2-7; weak D call: TRBD2 (5 bases). This CDR3 is 19 amino acids long. CDR1 SGHTA and CDR2 FQGNSA come from the germline V gene. The CDR3 sequence: CASSLAMSGSPSPSYEQYF. As DNA, the CDR3 is TGTGCCAGCAGCCTAGCAATGAGCGGAAGCCCCAGTCCCTCCTACGAGCAGTACTTC.

This clonotype was recorded many times. This chain links TRBV3-1 with TRBJ1-1; D possibly corresponds to TRBD1 (6 bases). Germline-derived CDR1 and CDR2 are LGHDT and YNNKEL (reference sequence). The CDR3 sequence is 14 residues long. V gave up 0 bases and J gave up 6 bases, with 11 bases separating them. This CDR3 reads CASSQDRGHPEAFF. The CDR3 region has the DNA TGTGCCAGCAGCCAAGATCGGGGACACCCTGAAGCTTTCTTT.

This clonotype was recorded at least ten times. The rearrangement links TRBV5-1 to TRBJ2-5, with 10 bases aligning to TRBD2. Germline CDR1 reads SGHRS; CDR2 reads YFSETQ. V shed 0 bases and J 3 bases; nucleotides not matched to a gene: 2. The CDR3 covers 15 residues. The CDR3: CASSLATSGKETQYF. CDR3 coding DNA: TGCGCCAGCAGCTTGGCAACTAGCGGGAAAGAGACCCAGTACTTC.

There are a few counts of this clonotype. Possible read error: a much larger clone is one base away. The chain has TRBV9 and TRBJ2-1; 9 bases fit TRBD1. The CDR3 has 15 residues. From germline, CDR1 is SGDLS and CDR2 YYNGEE. V trimming: 7 bases; J trimming: 1 base; junction bases outside the gene matches: 6. The CDR3 DNA is TGTGCCAGCGGGGAACAGGGGGCATCCTACAATGAGCAGTTCTTC. As protein: CASGEQGASYNEQFF.

This clonotype was detected many times. The V gene is TRBV2, the J gene TRBJ2-3; a possible D gene is TRBD1 (7 bases). Germline loops: CDR1 SNHLY, CDR2 FYNNEI. This CDR3 comprises 16 residues. V shed 1 base and J shed 2 bases, with 13 bases lying between them. The CDR3 DNA reads as TGTGCCAGCAGTGAAGTTTCAGGGGGACTCACAGATACGCAGTATTTT. Its protein is CASSEVSGGLTDTQYF.

A single count supports this clonotype. V gene TRBV2 combines with J gene TRBJ1-1; 11 bases line up with TRBD1. Germline CDR1 SNHLY, CDR2 FYNNEI. There are 16 residues in the CDR3. Unmatched junction bases numbered 4, after V lost 4 bases and J lost 0 bases. The CDR3 sequence: CASSGTGGGLNTEAFF. The CDR3 nucleotides read TGTGCCAGCAGTGGGACAGGGGGCGGACTGAACACTGAAGCTTTCTTT.